Below, 4 T cell receptor beta chains from the same sample are listed, as sequenced in a study of neoadjuvant anti-PD-1 for oral cavity cancer. TCRdb's copy holds only in-frame clones and misses some; the assay was immunoSEQ multiplex PCR. The sample shows 30,000 to 35,000 clones, roughly 89% of them seen only once. The input for sequencing was PBMCs, taken before nivolumab (anti-PD-1) treatment. Receptors originate from a person aged 40-85 years with oral cavity squamous cell carcinoma.

This clone was picked up one time. The chain has TRBV6-5 and TRBJ1-1, with D unresolved. V shed 0 bases and J shed 11 bases, with 16 bases lying between them. CDR1 and CDR2 (germline): MNHEY, SVGAGI. This CDR3 has 14 amino acids. CDR3 sequence: CASSYSDLTPQAFF. Written as DNA, the CDR3 is TGTGCCAGCAGTTACTCGGACTTGACTCCTCAGGCTTTCTTT.

The gene calls are TRBV5-1 and TRBJ1-2; unclear D gene. CDR3 length equals 14 residues. Germline loops: CDR1 SGHRS, CDR2 YFSETQ. The V end was cut by 2 bases, the J end by 4 bases, with 12 bases between. Here the CDR3 reads CASSLESLGYGYTF. Written as DNA, the CDR3 is TGCGCCAGCAGCTTAGAGAGTCTCGGCTATGGCTACACCTTC.

This rearrangement joins TRBV5-1 to TRBJ1-4, with 7 bases matching TRBD1. Germline CDR1 SGHRS, CDR2 YFSETQ. The CDR3 consists of 13 residues. The V gene end was trimmed by 4 bases and the J gene end by 4 bases; junction bases not matched to a gene: 1. This chain's CDR3 is CASSRDSNEKLFF. As DNA, the CDR3 is TGCGCCAGCAGCCGGGACAGTAATGAAAAACTGTTTTTT.

This chain uses TRBV29-1 with TRBJ1-5; 7 nucleotides agree with TRBD1. CDR1 and CDR2 (germline): SQVTM, ANQGSEA. The CDR3 extends over 12 amino acids. Trimming removed 5 bases from V and 5 bases from J; junction bases left unmatched: 3. DNA of the CDR3: TGCAGCGTTAGACAGGGCGATCAGCCCCAGCATTTT. Translated: CSVRQGDQPQHF. Based on the CDR3 plus reference TRBV29-1 and TRBJ1-5, the full variable domain is SAVISQKPSRDICQRGTSLTIQCQVDSQVTMMFWYRQQPGQSLTLIATANQGSEATYESGFVIDKFPISRPNLTFSTLTVSNMSPEDSSIYLCSVRQGDQPQHFGDGTRLSIL.